The 15 T cell receptor beta chains given below trace back to one sample, sequenced in a study of blood T cell repertoires in COVID-19. TCRdb keeps only in-frame clones here, not all; method: immunoSEQ multiplex PCR. The profile covers about 180,000 clones, with about 85% appearing a single time and about 6.9% taken by the ten largest. Sequencing used peripheral blood. The origin of the receptors is an elderly man with COVID-19, enrolled during active disease.

The V and J genes are TRBV7-9 and TRBJ1-3; D is uncertain. CDR1 is SEHNR, CDR2 FQNEAQ, per germline (reference sequence). With 5 bases removed from V and 7 bases from J, the gap between germline ends came to 18 bases. The length of the CDR3 is 15 residues. CDR3 DNA: TGTGCCAGCAGCCGACGGGGTGGCGGGAGTAACACCATATATTTT. The encoded protein is CASSRRGGGSNTIYF.

This sequence joins TRBV7-2 and TRBJ1-6, with D possibly being TRBD1 (5 bases). Germline V gives CDR1 SGHTA, CDR2 FQGNSA. Deletions cut 2 bases from V and 4 bases from J, with 12 bases between. This CDR3 has 16 residues. CDR3 DNA sequence: TGTGCCAGCAGCTTATATGGACGACAGTATAATTCACCCCTCCACTTT. This encodes CASSLYGRQYNSPLHF.

This sequence joins TRBV5-5 and TRBJ2-1, with 10 nucleotides matching TRBD1. The CDR3 consists of 15 residues. Germline-derived CDR1 and CDR2 are SGHKS and YYEKEE (reference sequence). The ends lost 3 bases at V and 7 bases at J; junction bases unmatched: 7. CDR3 DNA sequence: TGTGCCAGCAGCTGGGGGGACAGGGGACTTAATGAGCAGTTCTTC. Encoded protein: CASSWGDRGLNEQFF.

This clone was seen more than once but under ten times. The rearrangement joins TRBV6-1 to TRBJ2-7, with D possibly matching TRBD1 (6 bases). This CDR3 spans 13 amino acids. The germline CDR1 and CDR2 sequences are MNHNS and SASEGT. The V end lost 1 base, the J end lost 6 bases, and 10 bases lay between the germline ends. CDR3 sequence: CASSEVTGVEQYF. DNA of the CDR3: TGTGCCAGCAGTGAAGTGACAGGCGTCGAGCAGTACTTC.

The genes are TRBV4-3 and TRBJ1-6, with D possibly TRBD1 on 6 matching bases. The V end lost 0 bases, the J end lost 9 bases, and 12 bases lay between the germline ends. This CDR3 has 15 residues. Per germline, CDR1 LGHNA and CDR2 YSLEER. As DNA, the CDR3 is TGCGCCAGCAGCCAAGATGGGGGCGTGGGTTCACCCCTCCACTTT. Translated, it gives CASSQDGGVGSPLHF.

The V call is TRBV6-6, the J call TRBJ2-6, with 7 bases fitting TRBD1. This CDR3 region has 18 residues. The junction had 10 bases not matched to a gene; V was cut back by 5 bases and J by 0 bases. Germline V lookup: CDR1 MNHNY, CDR2 SVGAGI (reference sequence). The CDR3, as DNA: TGTGCCAGCAGTCGCCTGGGGTACAGGGGCTCTGGGGCCAACGTCCTGACTTTC. Translated, it gives CASSRLGYRGSGANVLTF.

This clone is a singleton in its sample. The chain carries TRBV6-2 or TRBV6-3 and TRBJ2-7; 12 bases agree with TRBD2. There are 16 residues in the CDR3. Germline CDR1 is MNHEY and CDR2 is SVGEGT. The trim removed 6 bases at V and 0 bases at J, leaving 6 bases unmatched. In DNA, the CDR3 is TGTGCCAGCAGCGGGGGACTAGCGGGCCTCTCCTACGAGCAGTACTTC. Amino acids: CASSGGLAGLSYEQYF.

This sequence joins TRBV18 and TRBJ1-1, with unresolved D. The CDR3 loop spans 14 amino acids. V lost 1 base to trimming and J lost 0 bases, with 6 bases between them. Germline values: CDR1 KGHSH, CDR2 LQKENI. In DNA form, the CDR3 reads TGTGCCAGCTCACCACGGGCTCTGAACACTGAAGCTTTCTTT. Amino acids: CASSPRALNTEAFF.

The chain is built from TRBV2 and TRBJ1-1; tentatively, D is TRBD1 (6 bases). Germline V gene lookup returns CDR1 SNHLY and CDR2 FYNNEI. Deletions cut 4 bases from V and 4 bases from J, with 13 bases between. The CDR3 consists of 14 residues. CDR3 protein: CASSGDIWGTEAFF. The CDR3 nucleotides are TGTGCCAGCAGTGGGGACATATGGGGCACTGAAGCTTTCTTT.

J is TRBJ2-1 and V is TRBV27; the match to TRBD2 covers 8 bases. CDR1 MNHEY and CDR2 SMNVEV come from the germline V gene (reference sequence). V lost 5 bases and J lost 2; bases outside the gene matches: 2. The CDR3 sequence is 14 residues long. CDR3: CASSAGGAYNEQFF. In nucleotides, the CDR3 is TGTGCCAGCAGTGCGGGAGGCGCCTACAATGAGCAGTTCTTC.

This clone was seen a few times. The rearrangement links TRBV7-2 to TRBJ1-6, with a weak D call TRBD1 (5 bases). The CDR3 has 17 amino acids. V was trimmed by 4 bases and J by 2 bases, leaving 15 bases between them. The germline CDR1 and CDR2 sequences are SGHTA and FQGNSA. CDR3 in DNA: TGTGCCAGCAGCTCCTGGGGCCGGACAACCTATAATTCACCCCTCCACTTT. Encoded protein: CASSSWGRTTYNSPLHF.

The chain recombines TRBV28 with TRBJ1-6, with D hard to call. The V end lost 6 bases, the J end lost 7 bases, and 7 bases lay between the germline ends. The CDR3 length is 12 residues. CDR1 and CDR2 from the germline V gene are MDHEN and SYDVKM. CDR3 amino acids: CASRVGNSPLHF. In DNA, the CDR3 is TGTGCCAGCAGGGTCGGGAATTCACCCCTCCACTTT.

The J gene is TRBJ1-3, the V gene TRBV6-5; 9 positions agree with TRBD1. Germline V gene lookup returns CDR1 MNHEY and CDR2 SVGAGI. Unmatched junction bases numbered 4, after V lost 8 bases and J lost 2 bases. This CDR3 is built from 14 residues. Here the CDR3 reads CASGGQGTGNTIYF. CDR3 DNA: TGTGCCAGCGGGGGACAGGGAACTGGAAACACCATATATTTT.

V is TRBV27 and J is TRBJ2-7, with D maybe TRBD2 (6 bases). The CDR3 spans 16 residues. The ends were cut back, 3 bases at V and 2 bases at J, with 17 bases in the middle. Germline lookup yields CDR1 MNHEY and CDR2 SMNVEV (reference sequence). The DNA of the CDR3 is TGTGCCAGCAGTTTTCCCATTAGGAGGGAGCCCTACGAGCAGTACTTC. This gives the protein CASSFPIRREPYEQYF.

About this clone itself: Here the CDR3 omits its conserved ending phenylalanine or tryptophan, so a read error is the likely source. Because the CDR3's place on the DNA is in doubt, the DNA is left out and the CDR3 is given as listed by TCRdb. V gene TRBV29-1 combines with J gene TRBJ1-2; TRBD1, the table's D call, was not compared with the DNA. Termini included, the CDR3 measures 13 amino acids. Germline CDR1 and CDR2: SQVTM and ANQGSEA. The CDR3 loop reads CSVATGTGGFAGV.